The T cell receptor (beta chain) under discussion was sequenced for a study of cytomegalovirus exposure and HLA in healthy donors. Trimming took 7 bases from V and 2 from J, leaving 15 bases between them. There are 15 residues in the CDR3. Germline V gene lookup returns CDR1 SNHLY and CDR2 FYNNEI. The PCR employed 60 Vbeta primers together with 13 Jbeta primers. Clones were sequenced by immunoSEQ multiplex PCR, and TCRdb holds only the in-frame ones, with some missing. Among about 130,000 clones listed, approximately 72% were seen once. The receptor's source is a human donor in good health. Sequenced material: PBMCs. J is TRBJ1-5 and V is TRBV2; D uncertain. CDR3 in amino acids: CASTPGEWGNQPQHF. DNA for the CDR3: TGTGCCAGCACCCCCGGAGAATGGGGCAATCAGCCCCAGCATTTT.